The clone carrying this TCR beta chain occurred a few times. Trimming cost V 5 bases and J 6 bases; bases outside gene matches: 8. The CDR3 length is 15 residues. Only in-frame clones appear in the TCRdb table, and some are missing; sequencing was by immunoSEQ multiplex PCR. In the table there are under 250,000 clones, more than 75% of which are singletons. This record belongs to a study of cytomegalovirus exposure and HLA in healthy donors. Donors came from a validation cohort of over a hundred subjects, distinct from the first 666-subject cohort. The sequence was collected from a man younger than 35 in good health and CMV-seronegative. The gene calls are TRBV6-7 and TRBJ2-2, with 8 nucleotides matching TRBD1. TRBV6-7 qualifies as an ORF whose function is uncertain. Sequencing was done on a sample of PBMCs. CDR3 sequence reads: CASSQGQGSPGELFF. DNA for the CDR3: TGTGCCAGCAGTCAAGGACAGGGTAGCCCCGGGGAGCTGTTTTTT.